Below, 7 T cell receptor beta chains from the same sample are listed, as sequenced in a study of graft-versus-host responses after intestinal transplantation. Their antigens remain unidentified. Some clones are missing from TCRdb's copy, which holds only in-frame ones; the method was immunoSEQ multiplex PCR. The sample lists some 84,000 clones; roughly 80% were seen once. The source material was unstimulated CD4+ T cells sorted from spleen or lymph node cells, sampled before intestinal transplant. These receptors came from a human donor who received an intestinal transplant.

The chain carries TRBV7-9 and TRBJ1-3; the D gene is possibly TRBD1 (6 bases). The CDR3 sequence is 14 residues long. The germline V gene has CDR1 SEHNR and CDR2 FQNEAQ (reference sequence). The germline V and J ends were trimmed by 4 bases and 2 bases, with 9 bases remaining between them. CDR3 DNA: TGTGCCAGCAGCTACACAGGGACTGGAAACACCATATATTTT. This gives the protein CASSYTGTGNTIYF. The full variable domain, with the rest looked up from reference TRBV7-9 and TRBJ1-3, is DTGVSQNPRHKITKRGQNVTFRCDPISEHNRLYWYRQTLGQGPEFLTYFQNEAQLEKSRLLSDRFSAERPKGSFSTLEIQRTEQGDSAMYLCASSYTGTGNTIYFGEGSWLTVV.

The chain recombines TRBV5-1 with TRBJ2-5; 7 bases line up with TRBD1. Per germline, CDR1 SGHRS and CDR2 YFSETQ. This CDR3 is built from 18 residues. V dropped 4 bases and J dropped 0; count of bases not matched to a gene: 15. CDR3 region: CASSGSLFVTGYQETQYF. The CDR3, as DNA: TGCGCCAGCAGCGGATCCCTCTTTGTGACAGGGTACCAAGAGACCCAGTACTTC.

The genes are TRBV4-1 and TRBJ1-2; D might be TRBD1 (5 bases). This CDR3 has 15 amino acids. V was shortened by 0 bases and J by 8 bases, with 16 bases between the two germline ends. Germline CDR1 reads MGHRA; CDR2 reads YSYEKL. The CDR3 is CASSQDLGGKGGYTF. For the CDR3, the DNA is TGCGCCAGCAGCCAAGATCTCGGGGGGAAGGGAGGCTACACCTTC.

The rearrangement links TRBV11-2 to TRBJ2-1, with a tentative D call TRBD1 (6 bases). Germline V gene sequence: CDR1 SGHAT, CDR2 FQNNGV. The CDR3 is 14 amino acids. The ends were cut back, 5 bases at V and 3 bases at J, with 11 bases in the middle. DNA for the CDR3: TGTGCCAGCAGCCTCGACAGGATCTACAATGAGCAGTTCTTC. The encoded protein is CASSLDRIYNEQFF.

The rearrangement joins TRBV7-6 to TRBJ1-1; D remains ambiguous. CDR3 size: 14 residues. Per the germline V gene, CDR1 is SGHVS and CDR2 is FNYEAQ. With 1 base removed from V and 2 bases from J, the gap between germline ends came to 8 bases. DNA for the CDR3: TGTGCCAGCAGCTTAGTCCGCGGAAACACTGAAGCTTTCTTT. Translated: CASSLVRGNTEAFF.

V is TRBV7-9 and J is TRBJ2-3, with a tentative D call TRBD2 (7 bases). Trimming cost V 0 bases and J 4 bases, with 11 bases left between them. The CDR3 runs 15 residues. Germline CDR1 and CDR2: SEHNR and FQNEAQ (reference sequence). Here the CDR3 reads CASSLAGAGADTQYF. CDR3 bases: TGTGCCAGCAGCTTAGCGGGGGCGGGAGCAGATACGCAGTATTTT.

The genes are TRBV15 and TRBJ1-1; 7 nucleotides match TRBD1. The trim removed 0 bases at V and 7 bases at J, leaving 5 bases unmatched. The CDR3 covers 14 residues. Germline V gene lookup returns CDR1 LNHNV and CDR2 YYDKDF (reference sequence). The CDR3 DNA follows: TGTGCCACCAGCAGAGAGGGGGACAGCCTTGAAGCTTTCTTT. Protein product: CATSREGDSLEAFF.